The 5 T cell receptor beta chains reported below all come from one sample, sequenced in a study of blood T cells in healthy people across ages. With a J-beta primer mix and a sample-barcoded 5' primer, a second PCR ran about 7 to 11 cycles. TCRdb redid the calling of the 5' RACE reads with MiXCR, one entry per CDR3 protein. Among hundreds of thousands of distinct CDR3 sequences, about 30% were seen once, and the ten largest hold approximately 14%. Input material: blood. Receptor source: a woman of 80 years or more in good health.

Notes on this clonotype: A junction boundary mismatches the germline segment, possibly from a read error. The J gene is TRBJ2-3, the V gene TRBV7-2; 10 nucleotides line up with TRBD2. The CDR3 is 12 residues long. Germline CDR1 reads SGHTA; CDR2 reads FQGNSA. CDR3: CAGSLAGGTQYF. CDR3 in DNA: TGTGCCGGCAGCTTAGCGGGAGGTACGCAGTATTTT.

As concerns this clonotype: Given a much more abundant clone one base away, this may be a read error. The rearrangement uses TRBV9 and TRBJ1-6; D may be TRBD1 (5 bases). The CDR3 runs 15 residues. V lost 0 bases and J lost 9, with 13 bases in between. In germline, CDR1 is SGDLS, CDR2 YYNGEE. The CDR3 reads CASSVARGTGSPLHF. DNA for the CDR3: TGTGCCAGCAGCGTAGCGAGGGGCACGGGTTCACCCCTCCACTTT.

The chain has TRBV2 and TRBJ1-1; D remains unclear. The V end lost 5 bases, the J end lost 0 bases, and 13 bases lay between the germline ends. The CDR3 is made up of 15 amino acids. CDR1 and CDR2 from the germline V gene are SNHLY and FYNNEI. This CDR3 is CASSLDGPLNTEAFF. CDR3 nucleotide sequence: TGTGCCAGCAGTCTAGACGGACCCCTGAACACTGAAGCTTTCTTT.

The V call is TRBV12-3 or TRBV12-4, the J call TRBJ1-2; D ambiguous. V lost 3 bases to trimming and J lost 3 bases, with 8 bases between them. CDR3 length: 13 amino acids. CDR3 sequence: CASSFSGYYGYTF. As DNA, the CDR3 is TGTGCCAGCAGTTTCTCGGGATACTATGGCTACACCTTC.

Notes on this clonotype: A much larger clonotype is one base distant, so this may be a read error. The chain uses TRBV7-2 and TRBJ1-5; unclear D gene. The CDR3 is 15 amino acids. The germline CDR1 and CDR2 sequences are SGHTA and FQGNSA. V was clipped by 3 bases and J by 2 bases, with 11 bases between them. CDR3 coding DNA: TGTGCCAGCAGCTTTGACTGGTCGGGCAATCAGCCCCAGCATTTT. This encodes CASSFDWSGNQPQHF. The full variable domain, with the rest looked up from reference TRBV7-2 and TRBJ1-5, is GAGVSQSPSNKVTEKGKDVELRCDPISGHTALYWYRQSLGQGLEFLIYFQGNSAPDKSGLPSDRFSAERTGGSVSTLTIQRTQQEDSAVYLCASSFDWSGNQPQHFGDGTRLSIL.